One sample yielded the 25 T cell receptor beta chains listed below, sequenced in a study of shared clonotypes between healthy human individuals. Some clones are missing from TCRdb's copy, which holds only in-frame ones; the method was immunoSEQ multiplex PCR. The sample yields over 400,000 clones, around 95% seen once. The source material was naive CD4+ T cells sorted from blood. Noted subset: CD45RA+ positively selected. These receptors were collected from a woman aged 25 to 45 in good health.

The chain couples TRBV18 to TRBJ2-7; D remains ambiguous. V lost 3 bases and J 0 bases, leaving 12 bases between the germline ends. The CDR3 extends over 15 amino acids. From germline, CDR1 is KGHSH and CDR2 LQKENI. The CDR3 DNA reads TGTGCCAGCTCACCCCTGGGGAAACCCTCCTACGAGCAGTACTTC. The encoded protein is CASSPLGKPSYEQYF.

The J gene is TRBJ2-1, the V gene TRBV7-9, with TRBD2 matching over 13 bases. Germline CDR1 is SEHNR and CDR2 is FQNEAQ (reference sequence). CDR3 length: 15 residues. J gave up 10 bases and V 5 bases, and 8 bases lay outside the gene matches. DNA of the CDR3: TGTGCCAGCAGCCAACCGGGACTAGCGGGATTGGAGCAGTTCTTC. This translates into CASSQPGLAGLEQFF.

The chain has TRBV28 and TRBJ2-1; tentative D call: TRBD1 (6 bases). V was cut by 6 bases and J by 0 bases, with 15 bases left in between. Germline V CDR1 and CDR2: MDHEN, SYDVKM. This CDR3 contains 16 residues. The CDR3 sequence: CASSIQGLSSYNEQFF. The CDR3 DNA reads TGTGCCAGCAGCATCCAGGGGTTAAGCTCCTACAATGAGCAGTTCTTC.

The gene calls are TRBV10-1 and TRBJ1-2; 7 bases agree with TRBD1. V trimming: 6 bases; J trimming: 9 bases; junction bases outside the gene matches: 7. Germline V gene sequence: CDR1 WNHNN, CDR2 SYGVQD (reference sequence). This CDR3 has 12 amino acids. The CDR3 is CASRTDRWSYTF. CDR3 sequence (DNA): TGCGCCAGCAGAACGGACAGGTGGAGCTACACCTTC.

The genes are TRBV10-2 and TRBJ2-5, with 7 nucleotides matching TRBD2. The CDR3 is 14 amino acids. The germline CDR1 and CDR2 sequences are WSHSY and SAAADI. V shed 4 bases and J 2 bases; nucleotides not matched to a gene: 4. CDR3 DNA sequence: TGCGCCAGCAGTGTGACTAGCTCACAAGAGACCCAGTACTTC. This encodes CASSVTSSQETQYF.

J is TRBJ2-5 and V is TRBV7-6; 9 bases line up with TRBD2. Germline CDR1 and CDR2: SGHVS and FNYEAQ. The V and J ends lost 1 base and 5 bases, in that order; junction bases with no gene match: 11. The CDR3 sequence is 17 residues long. The CDR3: CASSLVRRAGGGETQYF. CDR3 bases: TGTGCCAGCAGCTTAGTTCGGCGAGCGGGGGGAGGGGAGACCCAGTACTTC. Drawing the rest from reference TRBV7-6 and TRBJ2-5, the complete variable domain is GAGVSQSPRYKVTKRGQDVALRCDPISGHVSLYWYRQALGQGPEFLTYFNYEAQQDKSGLPNDRFSAERPEGSISTLTIQRTEQRDSAMYRCASSLVRRAGGGETQYFGPGTRLLVL.

The genes are TRBV5-1 and TRBJ1-1; 7 bases map to TRBD1. V dropped 5 bases and J dropped 10; count of bases not matched to a gene: 11. The CDR3 is 13 amino acids. The germline V gene encodes CDR1 SGHRS and CDR2 YFSETQ. CDR3 sequence: CASSYTGVLAAFF. The CDR3, as DNA: TGCGCCAGCAGTTACACAGGGGTATTGGCAGCTTTCTTT.

J is TRBJ1-5 and V is TRBV10-1; D is perhaps TRBD1 (5 bases). CDR1 is WNHNN, CDR2 SYGVQD, per germline (reference sequence). CDR3 size: 13 residues. Trimming took 10 bases from V and 7 from J, leaving 17 bases between them. The CDR3 nucleotides are TGCGCCACTCGGGACTTTGGACGCCAGCCCCAGCATTTT. This translates into CATRDFGRQPQHF.

This sequence joins TRBV11-2 and TRBJ2-7, with D unresolved. The length of the CDR3 is 12 residues. V gave up 5 bases and J gave up 5 bases, with 10 bases separating them. Germline V lookup: CDR1 SGHAT, CDR2 FQNNGV. The chain's CDR3 is CASSLPVDEQYF. The CDR3 DNA is TGTGCCAGCAGCCTACCAGTGGACGAGCAGTACTTC.

The V and J genes are TRBV11-2 and TRBJ1-2; D not resolved. V lost 8 bases, J lost 8 bases, and 21 bases lay in between. CDR3 length: 14 amino acids. Per germline, CDR1 SGHAT and CDR2 FQNNGV. The CDR3 nucleotides are TGTGCCAGCGCGTCCGTCGGGGTATCGCGGGGCTACACCTTC. Translation gives CASASVGVSRGYTF.

The chain recombines TRBV19 with TRBJ1-2, with TRBD1 matching 8 bases. J gave up 6 bases and V 6 bases, and 27 bases lay outside the gene matches. The CDR3 is 20 amino acids. Germline V CDR1 and CDR2: LNHDA, SQIVND (reference sequence). CDR3 nucleotide sequence: TGTGCCAGTAGGTCCAGCCTAATCGGGACCAGCCGCAGGGGGCGAGATGGCTACACCTTC. This gives the protein CASRSSLIGTSRRGRDGYTF.

The J gene is TRBJ2-7, the V gene TRBV6-6; D perhaps matches TRBD1 (5 bases). The CDR3 spans 15 residues. V was trimmed by 6 bases and J by 4 bases, leaving 19 bases between them. Germline V gene lookup returns CDR1 MNHNY and CDR2 SVGAGI (reference sequence). This CDR3 reads CASRPSYRRDYEQYF. The DNA for the CDR3 is TGTGCCAGCAGACCCTCTTACAGGAGAGATTACGAGCAGTACTTC.

The chain employs TRBV6-5 and TRBJ2-7, with D possibly matching TRBD2 (5 bases). The germline V gene encodes CDR1 MNHEY and CDR2 SVGAGI. Trimming took off 4 bases at V and 0 bases at J, with 7 bases between the two ends. This CDR3 is built from 13 residues. In DNA form, the CDR3 reads TGTGCCAGCAGTTTGAGGGTCTCCTACGAGCAGTACTTC. It translates to CASSLRVSYEQYF.

In DNA form, the CDR3 reads TGTGCCAGCTCACCAAACCGAATAGCGGGAGCTTACAATGAGCAGTTCTTC. It is translated as CASSPNRIAGAYNEQFF. V is TRBV18 and J is TRBJ2-1; TRBD2 matches 9 bases. The CDR3 spans 17 residues. V dropped 2 bases and J dropped 4; count of bases not matched to a gene: 9. The germline gives CDR1 KGHSH, CDR2 LQKENI.

The chain couples TRBV11-2 to TRBJ1-4; TRBD1 is a possible D gene (6 bases). CDR3 size: 17 residues. The V and J ends lost 3 bases and 0 bases respectively, with 14 bases between them. Germline CDR1 and CDR2: SGHAT and FQNNGV. In DNA form, the CDR3 reads TGTGCCAGCAGCTTTGACGGGGGCGGAACAACTAATGAAAAACTGTTTTTT. As protein: CASSFDGGGTTNEKLFF.

This chain links TRBV5-6 with TRBJ2-6, with no clear D. The CDR3 length is 15 residues. The V end was cut by 2 bases, the J end by 4 bases, with 10 bases between. In germline, CDR1 is SGHDT, CDR2 YYEEEE. Here the CDR3 DNA reads TGTGCCAGCAGCTTTATGACTGCCGGGGCCAACGTCCTGACTTTC. Translating it yields CASSFMTAGANVLTF.

This sequence joins TRBV19 and TRBJ1-1; D unclear. The V gene's germline CDR1 is LNHDA and CDR2 SQIVND (reference sequence). The V end was cut by 0 bases, the J end by 0 bases, with 14 bases between. The CDR3 has 17 amino acids. The CDR3 loop is CASSIDRGSGLNTEAFF. As DNA, the CDR3 is TGTGCCAGTAGTATAGATCGGGGTAGCGGATTGAACACTGAAGCTTTCTTT.

V usage is TRBV15 and J usage is TRBJ2-7; D call uncertain. Trimming left V 0 bases short and J 4 bases short, with 10 bases between. Germline CDR1 reads LNHNV; CDR2 reads YYDKDF (reference sequence). The CDR3 contains 14 residues. CDR3 sequence reads: CATSRERSRYEQYF. CDR3 coding DNA: TGTGCCACCAGCAGAGAGCGGAGCCGTTACGAGCAGTACTTC.

The J gene is TRBJ1-3, the V gene TRBV28; unclear D gene. The CDR3 runs to 15 residues. Germline V gives CDR1 MDHEN, CDR2 SYDVKM. The V gene lost 7 bases and the J gene lost 3 bases, with 16 bases spanning the gap. CDR3: CASNSFWGFGNTIYF. Written as DNA, the CDR3 is TGTGCCAGCAACTCCTTCTGGGGATTTGGAAACACCATATATTTT.

CDR3 sequence: CASSYGDGNQPQHF. The DNA for the CDR3 is TGTGCCAGCAGTTATGGGGACGGAAATCAGCCCCAGCATTTT. The chain links TRBV6-6 to TRBJ1-5; D is possibly TRBD1 (5 bases). CDR1 is MNHNY and CDR2 is SVGAGI in the germline V gene (reference sequence). The length of the CDR3 is 14 residues. V dropped 3 bases and J dropped 4 bases, with 10 bases sitting between them.

This clone has a single count. The chain combines TRBV18 with TRBJ2-5, with 8 positions matching TRBD2. Near its end, the DNA agrees better with TRBJ2-7, so the J call may be wrong. Germline assignment: CDR1 KGHSH and CDR2 LQKENI. The length of the CDR3 is 13 residues. The CDR3 here is CASSTSGTSEQYF. In nucleotides, the CDR3 is TGTGCCAGCTCAACGAGTGGGACTAGCGAGCAGTACTTC.

The V call is TRBV19, the J call TRBJ2-2; D call uncertain. CDR1 is LNHDA and CDR2 is SQIVND in the germline V gene (reference sequence). This CDR3 is built from 15 residues. V lost 5 bases, J lost 5 bases, and 15 bases lay in between. The CDR3 sequence: CASSLPRPRTGELFF. The CDR3 DNA reads as TGTGCCAGTAGTCTTCCGCGCCCTAGGACCGGGGAGCTGTTTTTT.

This clone has only one observation. This sequence joins TRBV6-1 and TRBJ1-1; D ambiguous. The CDR3 is 14 amino acids. Germline V gives CDR1 MNHNS, CDR2 SASEGT. Trimming took 7 bases from V and 0 from J, leaving 12 bases between them. The CDR3 DNA follows: TGTGCCAGCAAGGAGATCCGAGTGAACACTGAAGCTTTCTTT. The encoded protein is CASKEIRVNTEAFF.

This clone appeared once. The chain is built from TRBV28 and TRBJ2-3; D remains unclear. The V end was cut by 3 bases, the J end by 6 bases, with 10 bases between. The CDR3 consists of 13 residues. Germline V gene sequence: CDR1 MDHEN, CDR2 SYDVKM. Here the CDR3 reads CASSLAAADTQYF. The CDR3, as DNA: TGTGCCAGCAGTTTGGCGGCAGCGGATACGCAGTATTTT.

The chain is built from TRBV2 and TRBJ2-1; D may be TRBD2 (5 bases). V lost 8 bases and J 3 bases, leaving 11 bases between the germline ends. CDR3 length equals 13 residues. Germline V CDR1 and CDR2: SNHLY, FYNNEI. The CDR3 loop reads CASLSGLYNEQFF. For the CDR3, the DNA is TGTGCCAGCTTAAGTGGACTCTACAATGAGCAGTTCTTC.